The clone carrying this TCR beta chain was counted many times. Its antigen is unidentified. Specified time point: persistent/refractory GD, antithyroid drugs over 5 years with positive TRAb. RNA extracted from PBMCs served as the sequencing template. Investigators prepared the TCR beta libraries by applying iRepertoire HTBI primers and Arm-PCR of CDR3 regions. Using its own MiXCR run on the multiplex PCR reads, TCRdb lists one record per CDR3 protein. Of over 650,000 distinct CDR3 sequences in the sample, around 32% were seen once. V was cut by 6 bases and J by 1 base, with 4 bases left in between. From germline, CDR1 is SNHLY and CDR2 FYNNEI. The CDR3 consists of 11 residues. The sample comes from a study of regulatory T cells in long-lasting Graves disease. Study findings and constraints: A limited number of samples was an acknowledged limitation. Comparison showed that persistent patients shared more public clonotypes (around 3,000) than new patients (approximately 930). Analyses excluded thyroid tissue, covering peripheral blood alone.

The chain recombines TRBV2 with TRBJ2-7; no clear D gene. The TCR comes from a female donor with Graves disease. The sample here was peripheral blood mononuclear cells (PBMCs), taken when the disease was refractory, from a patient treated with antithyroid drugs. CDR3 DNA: TGTGCCAGCAGGCAATCCTACGAGCAGTACTTC. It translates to CASRQSYEQYF.